The present T cell receptor beta chain was sequenced within a study of blood T cell repertoires in COVID-19. Method: immunoSEQ multiplex PCR; TCRdb's copy keeps in-frame clones and lacks some. The sample gives roughly 160,000 clones, approximately 86% of which show up once; roughly 10% is in the top ten. Per germline, CDR1 LGHNT and CDR2 FRNRAP. V was trimmed by 1 base and J by 6 bases, leaving 10 bases between them. The CDR3 length is 14 residues. This sequence joins TRBV12-5 and TRBJ2-1; weak D call: TRBD1 (6 bases). This clonotype was obtained from a woman of 80 years or more with active or convalescent COVID-19. Sequenced material: peripheral blood. CDR3 in amino acids: CASGLGQGSNEQFF. DNA of the CDR3: TGTGCTAGTGGTTTGGGTCAGGGGTCCAATGAGCAGTTCTTC.